The 28 T cell receptor beta chains given below trace back to one sample, sequenced in a study of T cell responses to AZD1222 COVID-19 vaccine. Profiled with immunoSEQ multiplex PCR; TCRdb holds only in-frame clones, not every one. The table has 110,000 to 150,000 clones, more than 90% seen once; the top ten hold around 1.8%. The material was peripheral blood, obtained on day 0 of AZD1222 vaccination. These receptors came from an adult in good health.

The J gene is TRBJ1-2, the V gene TRBV3-1 (or the pseudogene TRBV3-2), with D tentatively TRBD1 (6 bases). V was trimmed by 1 base and J by 8 bases, leaving 14 bases between them. CDR3 size: 14 residues. The germline CDR1 and CDR2 sequences are LGHDT and YNNKEL (reference sequence). CDR3 region: CASSQVGGPLGYTF. The CDR3 DNA sequence: TGTGCCAGCAGCCAAGTGGGGGGCCCTCTGGGCTACACCTTC.

The chain employs TRBV14 and TRBJ2-1; 9 bases fit TRBD2. V was pared by 2 bases and J by 2 bases, with 1 base of the junction left unmatched. The CDR3 is made up of 15 amino acids. From germline, CDR1 is SGHDN and CDR2 FVKESK. Here the CDR3 reads CASSQRLAAYNEQFF. DNA of the CDR3: TGTGCCAGCAGCCAAAGACTAGCGGCCTACAATGAGCAGTTCTTC. The full variable domain, rest sourced from reference TRBV14 and TRBJ2-1, is EAGVTQFPSHSVIEKGQTVTLRCDPISGHDNLYWYRRVMGKEIKFLLHFVKESKQDESGMPNNRFLAERTGGTYSTLKVQPAELEDSGVYFCASSQRLAAYNEQFFGPGTRLTVL.

The rearrangement joins TRBV28 to TRBJ2-4; no clear D gene. The V gene's germline CDR1 is MDHEN and CDR2 SYDVKM. V was trimmed by 3 bases and J by 7 bases, leaving 4 bases between them. The CDR3 extends over 11 amino acids. CDR3 amino acids: CASSLVNIQYF. The CDR3 nucleotides are TGTGCCAGCAGTTTGGTTAACATTCAGTACTTC. Together with reference TRBV28 and TRBJ2-4, the CDR3 gives the full variable domain: DVKVTQSSRYLVKRTGEKVFLECVQDMDHENMFWYRQDPGLGLRLIYFSYDVKMKEKGDIPEGYSVSREKKERFSLILESASTNQTSMYLCASSLVNIQYFGAGTRLSVL.

This clone was found once. This chain connects TRBV4-1 to TRBJ1-3, with 11 bases that match TRBD1. The V segment lost 1 base and the J segment 2 bases; nucleotides outside the gene matches: 4. Germline CDR1 MGHRA, CDR2 YSYEKL. The CDR3 loop spans 17 amino acids. For the CDR3, the DNA is TGCGCCAGCAGCCAAGGGGGACAGGGGGAGGCTGGAAACACCATATATTTT. Its protein is CASSQGGQGEAGNTIYF.

In its sample, this clone was seen a few times. The chain links TRBV19 to TRBJ2-1, with a tentative D call TRBD1 (6 bases). This CDR3 has 12 amino acids. Germline CDR1 reads LNHDA; CDR2 reads SQIVND (reference sequence). V was trimmed by 7 bases and J by 5 bases, leaving 9 bases between them. CDR3 sequence: CASTDRDNEQFF. For the CDR3, the DNA is TGTGCCAGTACGGACAGAGACAATGAGCAGTTCTTC.

The chain employs TRBV28 and TRBJ1-5, with a tentative D call TRBD1 (5 bases). Per germline, CDR1 MDHEN and CDR2 SYDVKM. The CDR3 runs to 15 residues. V was shortened by 5 bases and J by 6 bases, with 17 bases between the two germline ends. Here the CDR3 reads CASSPQGYLGQPQHF. DNA for the CDR3: TGTGCCAGCAGTCCCCAGGGATACTTAGGTCAGCCCCAGCATTTT.

The chain joins TRBV28 to TRBJ1-2, with no clear D. CDR3 length equals 15 residues. Germline V gene data show CDR1 as MDHEN and CDR2 as SYDVKM. Trimming removed 3 bases at V and 6 bases at J, with 17 bases between. CDR3 protein: CASSFSALLGNGYTF. In nucleotides, the CDR3 is TGTGCCAGCAGTTTCTCAGCCTTGTTGGGGAATGGCTACACCTTC.

This chain uses TRBV5-6 with TRBJ1-2; D not certain. V shed 0 bases and J shed 4 bases, with 13 bases lying between them. Germline V gene lookup returns CDR1 SGHDT and CDR2 YYEEEE. This CDR3 spans 15 amino acids. CDR3 coding DNA: TGTGCCAGCAGCTTGGTAATTGGTAAAGGCTATGGCTACACCTTC. Translating it yields CASSLVIGKGYGYTF.

This rearrangement joins TRBV7-2 to TRBJ2-7, with 14 bases identical to TRBD2. Trimming took 5 bases from V and 4 from J; bases not matched to a gene: 4. The germline CDR1 and CDR2 sequences are SGHTA and FQGNSA. The length of the CDR3 is 15 residues. Here the CDR3 DNA reads TGTGCCAGCAGCCACGGGACTAGCGGGAGTTACGAGCAGTACTTC. Translated: CASSHGTSGSYEQYF.

Written as DNA, the CDR3 is TGTGCCAGCAGCTCTGGGGGGCGGACAGATACGCAGTATTTT. This sequence encodes CASSSGGRTDTQYF. The chain has TRBV5-4 and TRBJ2-3; perhaps D is TRBD1 or TRBD2 (6 bases each). V lost 3 bases to trimming and J lost 3 bases, with 11 bases between them. The germline V gene has CDR1 SGHNT and CDR2 YYREEE (reference sequence). The CDR3 is 14 residues long.

The chain recombines TRBV6-5 with TRBJ2-7, with D tentatively TRBD2 (5 bases). Germline V gene data show CDR1 as MNHEY and CDR2 as SVGAGI. V was pared by 6 bases and J by 3 bases, with 12 bases between. The CDR3 contains 13 residues. The CDR3 DNA sequence: TGTGCCAGCAGCCACCGGGAAAGCTACGAGCAGTACTTC. It is translated as CASSHRESYEQYF.

The chain has TRBV7-6 and TRBJ1-2; D is unresolved. The CDR3 runs 13 residues. V lost 5 bases and J lost 2, with 9 bases in between. Germline assignment: CDR1 SGHVS and CDR2 FNYEAQ. The CDR3 DNA reads TGTGCCAGCAGCCGGTTAGGGAACTATGGCTACACCTTC. Residues: CASSRLGNYGYTF.

The CDR3: CASSVSGTWNEQFF. The DNA of the CDR3 is TGTGCCAGCAGCGTTAGCGGTACTTGGAATGAGCAGTTCTTC. The chain carries TRBV5-4 and TRBJ2-1; TRBD2 might be the D (6 bases). The V end lost 4 bases, the J end lost 7 bases, and 15 bases lay between the germline ends. CDR1 and CDR2 (germline): SGHNT, YYREEE (reference sequence). The CDR3 is 14 residues long.

The rearrangement joins TRBV18 to TRBJ1-5; perhaps TRBD1 as D (5 bases). This CDR3 contains 13 residues. The V gene's germline CDR1 is KGHSH and CDR2 LQKENI. Between the trimmed V and J ends, which lost 0 bases and 9 bases, there was a span of 9 bases. The CDR3: CASSPPGGGPQHF. CDR3 nucleotides: TGTGCCAGCTCACCACCGGGGGGTGGGCCCCAGCATTTT.

The chain is built from TRBV10-3 and TRBJ2-5; D perhaps matches TRBD2 (5 bases). Germline V gene sequence: CDR1 ENHRY, CDR2 SYGVKD. The CDR3 length is 12 residues. V lost 5 bases and J lost 7, with 11 bases in between. The CDR3 bases are TGTGCCATCAGTTTGGACTGGGTGACCCAGTACTTC. Translating it yields CAISLDWVTQYF.

The chain uses TRBV19 and TRBJ2-2; D is perhaps TRBD1 (5 bases). Trimming took 6 bases from V and 1 from J, leaving 6 bases between them. The length of the CDR3 is 13 residues. CDR1 and CDR2 (germline): LNHDA, SQIVND (reference sequence). CDR3 protein: CASRGQNTGELFF. CDR3 DNA sequence: TGTGCCAGTAGGGGGCAGAACACCGGGGAGCTGTTTTTT.

The chain uses TRBV5-4 and TRBJ2-3, with 10 bases that match TRBD2. V lost 4 bases and J lost 8; bases outside the gene matches: 13. The CDR3 has 16 amino acids. Germline assignment: CDR1 SGHNT and CDR2 YYREEE (reference sequence). CDR3 nucleotides: TGTGCCAGCAGCATATCACCTAGCCAGCGGGAGGGTACGCAGTATTTT. Translation: CASSISPSQREGTQYF.

The chain joins TRBV2 to TRBJ1-6; D unresolved. The CDR3 runs 14 residues. The germline V gene has CDR1 SNHLY and CDR2 FYNNEI. V was pared by 7 bases and J by 6 bases, with 13 bases between. This CDR3 reads CASILKYGNSPLHF. CDR3 DNA sequence: TGTGCCAGCATCCTGAAGTACGGTAATTCACCCCTCCACTTT.

The V and J genes are TRBV6-1 and TRBJ2-1; TRBD1 is a possible D gene (6 bases). This CDR3 is built from 15 residues. Germline lookup yields CDR1 MNHNS and CDR2 SASEGT. Trimming pared 1 base from V and 0 bases from J, leaving 7 bases between. CDR3 nucleotide sequence: TGTGCCAGCAGTGAAGAGGGGGACTCCTACAATGAGCAGTTCTTC. Its protein is CASSEEGDSYNEQFF.

This chain joins TRBV25-1 and TRBJ1-1; no clear D. From germline, CDR1 is MGHDK and CDR2 SYGVNS. V lost 0 bases and J 1 base, leaving 12 bases between the germline ends. The CDR3 contains 16 residues. The CDR3 sequence is CASSEYWAESNTEAFF. The CDR3 DNA is TGTGCCAGCAGTGAATATTGGGCCGAATCGAACACTGAAGCTTTCTTT.

The chain is built from TRBV18 and TRBJ2-5, with 7 positions matching TRBD1. This CDR3 has 14 amino acids. The V gene end was trimmed by 6 bases and the J gene end by 2 bases; junction bases not matched to a gene: 6. The V gene's germline CDR1 is KGHSH and CDR2 LQKENI. Here the CDR3 DNA reads TGTGCCAGCTCCCCGACAGGGCTACAAGAGACCCAGTACTTC. Encoded protein: CASSPTGLQETQYF.

V is TRBV3-1 (or the pseudogene TRBV3-2) and J is TRBJ2-3; D is unclear. The CDR3 has 15 amino acids. Germline values: CDR1 LGHDT, CDR2 YNNKEL (reference sequence). V was pared by 2 bases and J by 0 bases, with 9 bases between. CDR3 coding DNA: TGTGCCAGCAGCCAACAACCGCTTAGCACAGATACGCAGTATTTT. Residues: CASSQQPLSTDTQYF.

The genes are TRBV21-1 and TRBJ1-5; the table calls TRBD1, which could not be checked here. TRBV21-1 is annotated as a pseudogene. The CDR3 consists of 17 residues. The CDR3 protein is CASSPKGRGKGNQPQHF. Written as DNA, the CDR3 is TGTGCCAGCAGCCCGAAGGGCAGGGGAAAGGGCAATCAGCCCCAGCATTTT.

This clone was picked up one time. The rearrangement uses TRBV5-4 and TRBJ1-1; a weak D match, TRBD1 (5 bases). With 6 bases removed from V and 8 bases from J, the gap between germline ends came to 20 bases. CDR3 size: 14 residues. Germline values: CDR1 SGHNT, CDR2 YYREEE (reference sequence). The CDR3 DNA follows: TGTGCCAGCACCTCGGATTATTCAGGGTCCGAAGCTTTCTTT. Translated, it gives CASTSDYSGSEAFF.

The chain carries TRBV19 and TRBJ1-2; the D gene is possibly TRBD1 (6 bases). The CDR3 is 13 residues long. V dropped 8 bases and J dropped 4 bases, with 14 bases sitting between them. From germline, CDR1 is LNHDA and CDR2 SQIVND (reference sequence). CDR3 sequence (DNA): TGTGCCAGTCGGACAGTTAATTCCTATGGCTACACCTTC. Translation: CASRTVNSYGYTF.

This rearrangement joins TRBV20-1 to TRBJ1-1; D gene uncertain. This CDR3 is built from 11 residues. Trimming took off 6 bases at V and 5 bases at J, with 10 bases between the two ends. Germline assignment: CDR1 DFQATT and CDR2 SNEGSKA (reference sequence). In nucleotides, the CDR3 is TGCAGTGCCCCTGGAGCAACTGAAGCTTTCTTT. Protein sequence: CSAPGATEAFF.

The V call is TRBV30, the J call TRBJ1-1; a possible D gene is TRBD1 (5 bases). CDR3 length: 12 residues. Germline CDR1 GTSNPN, CDR2 SVGIG (reference sequence). The V gene lost 3 bases and the J gene lost 11 bases, with 16 bases spanning the gap. The chain's CDR3 is CAWSSTGLGAFF. CDR3 bases: TGTGCCTGGAGCTCCACAGGTCTCGGTGCTTTCTTT.

The J gene is TRBJ2-1, the V gene TRBV10-3, with 11 positions matching TRBD2. This CDR3 spans 12 amino acids. V trimming: 9 bases; J trimming: 5 bases; junction bases outside the gene matches: 0. The V gene's germline CDR1 is ENHRY and CDR2 SYGVKD. CDR3 sequence: CAILAGDNEQFF. CDR3 sequence (DNA): TGTGCCATACTAGCGGGGGACAATGAGCAGTTCTTC.